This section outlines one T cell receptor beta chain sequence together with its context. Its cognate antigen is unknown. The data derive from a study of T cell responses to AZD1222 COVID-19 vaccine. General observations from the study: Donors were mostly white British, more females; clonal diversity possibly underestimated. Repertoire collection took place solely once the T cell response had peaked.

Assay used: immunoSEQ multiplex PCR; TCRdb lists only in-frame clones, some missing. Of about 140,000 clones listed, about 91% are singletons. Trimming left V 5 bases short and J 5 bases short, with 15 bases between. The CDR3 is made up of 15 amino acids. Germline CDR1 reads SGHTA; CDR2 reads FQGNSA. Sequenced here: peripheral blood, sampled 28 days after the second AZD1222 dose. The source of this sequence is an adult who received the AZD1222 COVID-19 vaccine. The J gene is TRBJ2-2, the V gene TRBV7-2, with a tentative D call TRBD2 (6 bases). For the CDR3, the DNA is TGTGCCAGCAGCGGTTGGACGGGGAGGACCGGGGAGCTGTTTTTT. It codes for CASSGWTGRTGELFF.